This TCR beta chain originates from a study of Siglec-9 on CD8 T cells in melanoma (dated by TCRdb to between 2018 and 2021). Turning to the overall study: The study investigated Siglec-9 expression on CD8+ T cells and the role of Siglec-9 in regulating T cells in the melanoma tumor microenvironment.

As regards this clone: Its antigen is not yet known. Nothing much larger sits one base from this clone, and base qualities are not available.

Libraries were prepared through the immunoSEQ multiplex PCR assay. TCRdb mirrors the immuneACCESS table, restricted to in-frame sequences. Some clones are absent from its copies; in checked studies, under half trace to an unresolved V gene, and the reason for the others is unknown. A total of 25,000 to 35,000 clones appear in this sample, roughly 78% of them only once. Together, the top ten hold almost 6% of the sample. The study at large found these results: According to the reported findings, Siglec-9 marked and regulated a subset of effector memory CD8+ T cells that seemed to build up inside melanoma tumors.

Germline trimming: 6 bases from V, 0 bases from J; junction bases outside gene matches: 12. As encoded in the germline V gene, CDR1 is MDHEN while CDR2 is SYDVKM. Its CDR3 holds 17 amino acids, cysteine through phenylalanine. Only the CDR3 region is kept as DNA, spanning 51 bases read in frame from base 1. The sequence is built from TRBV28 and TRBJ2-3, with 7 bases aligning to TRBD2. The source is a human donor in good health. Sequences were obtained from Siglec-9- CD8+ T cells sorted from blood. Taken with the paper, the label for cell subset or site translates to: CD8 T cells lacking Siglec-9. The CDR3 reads CASRWLAATSSTDTQYF. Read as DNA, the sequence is TGTGCCAGCAGATGGCTAGCGGCTACTTCTAGCACAGATACGCAGTATTTT.